The entry that follows covers one T cell receptor (beta chain) sequence. Its cognate antigen is unknown. The source of the sample is a study of CD8+CD57+ T cells in acquired aplastic anemia. Study results and limitations: Significant differences in CD8+ Simpson's diversity were not observed between patients and controls.

The length of the CDR3 is 14 residues. Trimming removed 5 bases from V and 0 bases from J, with 11 bases in between. CDR3 and TCR beta VDJ profiling relied on a genomic DNA template. TCRdb reprocessed the reads with MiXCR, giving one entry per CDR3 protein. The sample has about 180,000 distinct CDR3 sequences, approximately 46% seen once. The chain is built from TRBV12-3 or TRBV12-4 and TRBJ2-7; D not resolved. The sequence was obtained from a human donor in good health. The sample consisted of sorted CD4+, CD8+, or CD8+CD57+ T cells (not recorded which) from PBMCs. The CDR3 spells CASSLRRSSYEQYF. The DNA of the CDR3 is TGTGCCAGCAGTCTACGACGTAGCTCCTACGAGCAGTACTTC.